This T cell receptor (beta chain) stems from a study of T cells after posttransplantation cyclophosphamide. Study-wide results and limits: After PTCy, TRB diversity resembled that of CNI/methotrexate controls. Donor CD8+ memory clones often dominated recipient blood repertoires at later times. TRB overlap between skin or GI tissue T cells and blood was limited.

The CDR3 spans 14 residues. The V gene lost 2 bases and the J gene lost 5 bases, with 12 bases spanning the gap. Germline CDR1 MDHEN, CDR2 SYDVKM. TCRdb keeps only in-frame clones here, not all; method: immunoSEQ multiplex PCR. Of tens of thousands of clones listed, roughly 93% are singletons. Peripheral blood was collected from the related graft donor on the marrow donation day. A remark on this clone: What it recognizes is unknown.

This receptor was identified in a woman under 40 in good health and a related stem cell transplant donor. Sample: PBMCs. This chain uses TRBV28 with TRBJ1-1; D not certain. CDR3 sequence: CASSLTGPQTEAFF. The CDR3 nucleotides are TGTGCCAGCAGTTTAACCGGACCTCAAACTGAAGCTTTCTTT.